This T cell receptor beta chain was observed in a study of T cells in Graves' hyperthyroidism and ophthalmopathy. V dropped 5 bases and J dropped 8 bases, with 15 bases sitting between them. Looked up from germline, CDR1 is SGHTA and CDR2 is FQGNSA. The CDR3 contains 14 residues. The authors deemed Graves' hyperthyroidism stable absent ophthalmopathy progression within 18 months. Newly diagnosed hyperthyroidism, duration under 2 months, in patients aged 18 to 65. Uncontrolled infection, other autoimmune disease, pregnancy and lactation each barred patients from inclusion. Together with thyroid ultrasound, orbital computed tomography, serum thyroxine and TRAb, clinical symptoms were used for diagnoses. Researchers took RNA transcripts and amplified the TCR beta CDR3 regions from them. Primed by the HTBI set, a first-round RT-PCR was run on the TCR CDR3. MiXCR, run by TCRdb on the multiplex PCR reads, gives a single entry per CDR3 protein. There are around 580,000 distinct CDR3 sequences in the sample; 46% occur only once, and roughly 7.7% lies in the top ten.

The J gene is TRBJ1-4, the V gene TRBV7-2; a weak D match, TRBD1 (6 bases). The receptor's source is a woman aged 18 to 35 with Graves' hyperthyroidism. Input material: peripheral blood or thyroid tissue (not recorded which). The DNA for the CDR3 is TGTGCCAGCAGCCTACAGGGCCTTGGGGAAAAACTGTTTTTT. Translated, it gives CASSLQGLGEKLFF.